This section outlines one T cell receptor (beta chain) sequence together with its context. V was trimmed by 2 bases and J by 2 bases, leaving 15 bases between them. The germline V gene encodes CDR1 SQVTM and CDR2 ANQGSEA. CDR3 size: 15 residues. The authors drew about 10 milliliters of peripheral blood from each donor. Per sample, no less than 5.5 micrograms of total RNA were extracted. The record originates from a study of blood T cells in healthy people across ages. At the level of the study: Roughly one uniquely barcoded beta molecule per two T cells was captured.

Together with a sample-barcoded 5' primer, a J-beta primer mix was included in a second PCR lasting about 6 to 11 cycles. Tags on each cDNA molecule came from a template-switch adaptor with 12 random nucleotides. TCRdb reprocessed the 5' RACE reads with MiXCR, giving one entry per CDR3 protein. The table lists about 1.4 million distinct CDR3 sequences, approximately 60% of them singletons. Sample: blood. This sequence was found in a man younger than 35 in good health. The chain couples TRBV29-1 to TRBJ2-5; unclear D gene. CDR3 loop: CSVELPHHVQETQYF. The CDR3 DNA reads TGCAGCGTTGAACTACCACACCATGTACAAGAGACCCAGTACTTC. The whole variable domain, remainder taken from reference TRBV29-1 and TRBJ2-5, is SAVISQKPSRDICQRGTSLTIQCQVDSQVTMMFWYRQQPGQSLTLIATANQGSEATYESGFVIDKFPISRPNLTFSTLTVSNMSPEDSSIYLCSVELPHHVQETQYFGPGTRLLVL.